Below, 10 T cell receptor beta chains from the same sample are listed, as sequenced in a study of OX40 agonist ivuxolimab in advanced cancers. Measured with immunoSEQ multiplex PCR; TCRdb has only the in-frame clones, and not every one. Here the sample spans roughly 60,000 clones, about 82% being singletons. Here the sequenced sample was CD4+ or CD8+ T cells sorted from blood, taken in a trial of the OX40 agonist ivuxolimab. The receptors originated from an adult with an advanced solid tumor such as melanoma, head and neck, liver or kidney cancer.

The V call is TRBV9, the J call TRBJ1-1; D is uncertain. Germline values: CDR1 SGDLS, CDR2 YYNGEE. V gave up 0 bases and J gave up 7 bases, with 19 bases separating them. The CDR3 spans 16 residues. The chain's CDR3 is CASSVAPIAGVHEAFF. The DNA for the CDR3 is TGTGCCAGCAGCGTAGCACCTATCGCAGGAGTACATGAAGCTTTCTTT. The complete variable domain, with remaining parts taken from reference TRBV9 and TRBJ1-1, reads DSGVTQTPKHLITATGQRVTLRCSPRSGDLSVYWYQQSLDQGLQFLIQYYNGEERAKGNILERFSAQQFPDLHSELNLSSLELGDSALYFCASSVAPIAGVHEAFFGQGTRLTVV.

This chain uses TRBV4-1 with TRBJ2-6; 7 nucleotides align to TRBD1. V trimming: 2 bases; J trimming: 4 bases; junction bases outside the gene matches: 11. CDR3 length: 18 residues. CDR1 MGHRA and CDR2 YSYEKL come from the germline V gene. The CDR3 sequence: CASSQLRTRGKGANVLTF. The CDR3, as DNA: TGCGCCAGCAGCCAACTCCGGACCAGGGGGAAAGGGGCCAACGTCCTGACTTTC.

The CDR3 spells CAIRPSGGSTGELFF. CDR3 nucleotides: TGTGCCATCAGACCTAGCGGGGGGTCAACCGGGGAGCTGTTTTTT. This chain links TRBV10-3 with TRBJ2-2; TRBD2 matches at 11 bases. The V gene's germline CDR1 is ENHRY and CDR2 SYGVKD. Germline trimming cut 6 bases from V and 5 bases from J; bases unmatched to any gene: 5. This CDR3 spans 15 amino acids.

The gene calls are TRBV7-2 and TRBJ2-5, with unresolved D. The V end was cut by 1 base, the J end by 5 bases, with 14 bases between. Germline CDR1 reads SGHTA; CDR2 reads FQGNSA. CDR3 length: 15 amino acids. In DNA form, the CDR3 reads TGTGCCAGCAGCTTAGGTCTTGGTCAGCAGGAGACCCAGTACTTC. Its translation: CASSLGLGQQETQYF.

The chain links TRBV5-1 to TRBJ2-2; possible D gene TRBD2, 5 bases. CDR1 and CDR2 from the germline V gene are SGHRS and YFSETQ. The CDR3 covers 15 residues. Trimming took off 5 bases at V and 2 bases at J, with 13 bases between the two ends. In DNA, the CDR3 is TGCGCCAGCAGTCCCTTAGCGACAAACACCGGGGAGCTGTTTTTT. It encodes CASSPLATNTGELFF.

V usage is TRBV11-2 and J usage is TRBJ2-3; D is uncertain. Per the germline V gene, CDR1 is SGHAT and CDR2 is FQNNGV. This CDR3 comprises 17 residues. V was shortened by 1 base and J by 5 bases, with 19 bases between the two germline ends. CDR3 nucleotides: TGTGCCAGCAGCTTAGGGTATAGCTCCACCCGGGTAGATACGCAGTATTTT. Translated, it gives CASSLGYSSTRVDTQYF.

The chain recombines TRBV5-2 with TRBJ2-1; the table's D call of TRBD2 was not tested on the DNA. TRBV5-2 is an annotated pseudogene. The CDR3 spans 15 residues. DNA of the CDR3: TGTGCCAGCAGGCGAACAGCCTGGGGGGGCAATGAGCAGTTCTTC. As protein: CASRRTAWGGNEQFF.

The rearrangement joins TRBV7-9 to TRBJ2-7; D not certain. The V end was cut by 6 bases, the J end by 6 bases, with 12 bases between. CDR1 and CDR2 from the germline V gene are SEHNR and FQNEAQ (reference sequence). This CDR3 has 12 amino acids. In DNA form, the CDR3 reads TGTGCCAGCAGGGGCCTGACACCCGAGCAGTACTTC. Translated, it gives CASRGLTPEQYF.

The chain joins TRBV6-5 to TRBJ2-7; weak D call: TRBD1 (6 bases). This CDR3 has 13 residues. V lost 6 bases, J lost 1 base, and 10 bases lay in between. Germline lookup yields CDR1 MNHEY and CDR2 SVGAGI. In DNA form, the CDR3 reads TGTGCCAGCAGCCCAGACAGGTCCTACGAGCAGTACTTC. Translating gives CASSPDRSYEQYF.

The chain uses TRBV7-3 and TRBJ2-7; D is ambiguous. The CDR3 loop spans 13 amino acids. The germline gives CDR1 SGHTA, CDR2 FQGTGA. V lost 2 bases, J lost 3 bases, and 8 bases lay in between. As DNA, the CDR3 is TGTGCCAGCAGCTTACAGCCGGGCTACGAGCAGTACTTC. It yields the protein CASSLQPGYEQYF. Supplemented by reference TRBV7-3 and TRBJ2-7, the full variable domain reads GAGVSQTPSNKVTEKGKYVELRCDPISGHTALYWYRQSLGQGPEFLIYFQGTGAADDSGLPNDRFFAVRPEGSVSTLKIQRTERGDSAVYLCASSLQPGYEQYFGPGTRLTVT.